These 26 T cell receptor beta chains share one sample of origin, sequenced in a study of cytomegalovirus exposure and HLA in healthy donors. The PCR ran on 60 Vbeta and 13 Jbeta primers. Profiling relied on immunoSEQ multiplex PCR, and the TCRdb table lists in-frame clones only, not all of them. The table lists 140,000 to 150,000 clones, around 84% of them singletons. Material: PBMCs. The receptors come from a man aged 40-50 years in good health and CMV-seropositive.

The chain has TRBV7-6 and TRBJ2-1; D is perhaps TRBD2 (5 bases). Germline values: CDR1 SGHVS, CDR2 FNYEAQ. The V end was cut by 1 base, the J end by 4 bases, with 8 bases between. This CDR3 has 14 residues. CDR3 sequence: CASSLDRLYNEQFF. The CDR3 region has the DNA TGTGCCAGCAGCTTAGATCGACTATACAATGAGCAGTTCTTC.

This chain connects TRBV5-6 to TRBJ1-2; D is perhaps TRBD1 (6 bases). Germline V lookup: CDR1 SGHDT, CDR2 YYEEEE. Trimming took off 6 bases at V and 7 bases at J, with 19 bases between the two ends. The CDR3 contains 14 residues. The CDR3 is CASTPGTTWGGYTF. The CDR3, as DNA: TGTGCCAGCACCCCTGGGACAACTTGGGGTGGCTACACCTTC.

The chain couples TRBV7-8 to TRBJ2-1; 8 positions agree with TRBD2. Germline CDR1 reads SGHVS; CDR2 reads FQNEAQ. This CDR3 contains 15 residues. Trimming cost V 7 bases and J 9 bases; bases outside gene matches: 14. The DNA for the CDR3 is TGTGCCAGCACCTTGGGAGCGGGAGAATATGGTGAGCAGTTCTTC. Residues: CASTLGAGEYGEQFF.

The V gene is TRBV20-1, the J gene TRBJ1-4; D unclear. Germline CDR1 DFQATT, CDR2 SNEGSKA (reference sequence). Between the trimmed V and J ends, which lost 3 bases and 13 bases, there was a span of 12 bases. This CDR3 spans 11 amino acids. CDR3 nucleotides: TGCAGTGCTAGGGGCCCGGAGGGACTGTTTTTT. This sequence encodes CSARGPEGLFF.

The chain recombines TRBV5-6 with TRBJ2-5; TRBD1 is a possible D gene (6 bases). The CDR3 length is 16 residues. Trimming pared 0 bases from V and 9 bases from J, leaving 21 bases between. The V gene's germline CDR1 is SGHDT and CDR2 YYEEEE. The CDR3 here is CASSLGLRTEGMAQYF. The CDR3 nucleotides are TGTGCCAGCAGCTTGGGCCTAAGGACAGAGGGAATGGCCCAGTACTTC.

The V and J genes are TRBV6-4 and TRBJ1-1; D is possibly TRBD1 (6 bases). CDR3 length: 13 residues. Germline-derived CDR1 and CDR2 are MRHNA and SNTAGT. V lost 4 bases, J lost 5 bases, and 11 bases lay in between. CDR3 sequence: CASSGGQGTEAFF. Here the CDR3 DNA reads TGTGCCAGCAGTGGGGGGCAGGGGACTGAAGCTTTCTTT.

The chain's CDR3 is CASSQDGFGYGNNTGELFF. CDR3 nucleotide sequence: TGTGCCAGCAGCCAAGATGGTTTCGGTTACGGGAACAACACCGGGGAGCTGTTTTTT. J is TRBJ2-2 and V is TRBV4-2; D may be TRBD2 (5 bases). Germline assignment: CDR1 LGHNA and CDR2 YNFKEQ. V was pared by 0 bases and J by 2 bases, with 19 bases between. CDR3 length equals 19 residues.

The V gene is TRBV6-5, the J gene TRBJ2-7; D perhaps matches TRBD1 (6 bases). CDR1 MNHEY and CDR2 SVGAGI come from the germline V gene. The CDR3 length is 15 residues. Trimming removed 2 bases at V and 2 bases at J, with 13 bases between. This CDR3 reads CASSYDPGQTYEQYF. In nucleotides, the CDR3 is TGTGCCAGCAGTTACGATCCCGGACAGACCTACGAGCAGTACTTC.

The CDR3 here is CASSGLAGGGIPGELFF. CDR3 nucleotide sequence: TGTGCCAGCAGTGGGCTAGCGGGCGGCGGGATCCCCGGGGAGCTGTTTTTT. This chain connects TRBV6-1 to TRBJ2-2, with 8 positions matching TRBD2. Germline V gives CDR1 MNHNS, CDR2 SASEGT. J lost 6 bases, V lost 4 bases, and 13 bases had no gene match. CDR3 length: 17 amino acids.

The CDR3 loop reads CASSSTGGHRYEQYF. The CDR3 DNA sequence: TGTGCCAGCAGTTCGACAGGGGGCCACAGGTACGAGCAGTACTTC. The J gene is TRBJ2-7, the V gene TRBV6-1; 10 bases map to TRBD1. The V gene end was trimmed by 5 bases and the J gene end by 4 bases; junction bases not matched to a gene: 8. Germline CDR1 reads MNHNS; CDR2 reads SASEGT. This CDR3 comprises 15 residues.

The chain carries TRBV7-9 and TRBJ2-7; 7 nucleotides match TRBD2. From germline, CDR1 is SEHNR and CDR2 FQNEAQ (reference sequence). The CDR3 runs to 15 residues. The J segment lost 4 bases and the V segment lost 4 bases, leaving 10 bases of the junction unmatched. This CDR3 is CASSSVTSENYEQYF. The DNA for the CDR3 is TGTGCCAGCAGCTCGGTAACTAGCGAAAATTACGAGCAGTACTTC. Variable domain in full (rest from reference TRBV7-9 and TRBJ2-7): DTGVSQNPRHKITKRGQNVTFRCDPISEHNRLYWYRQTLGQGPEFLTYFQNEAQLEKSRLLSDRFSAERPKGSFSTLEIQRTEQGDSAMYLCASSSVTSENYEQYFGPGTRLTVT.

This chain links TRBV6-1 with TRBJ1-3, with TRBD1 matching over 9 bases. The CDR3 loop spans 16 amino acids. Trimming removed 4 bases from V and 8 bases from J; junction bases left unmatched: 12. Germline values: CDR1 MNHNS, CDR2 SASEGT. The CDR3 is CASSGQPGQGSDTIYF. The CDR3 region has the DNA TGTGCCAGCAGTGGACAACCGGGACAGGGATCGGACACCATATATTTT.

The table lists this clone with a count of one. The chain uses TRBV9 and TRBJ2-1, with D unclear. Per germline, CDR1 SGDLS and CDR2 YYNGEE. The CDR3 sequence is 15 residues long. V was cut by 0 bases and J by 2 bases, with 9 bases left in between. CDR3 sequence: CASSVEAATYNEQFF. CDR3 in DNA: TGTGCCAGCAGCGTAGAGGCGGCTACCTACAATGAGCAGTTCTTC.

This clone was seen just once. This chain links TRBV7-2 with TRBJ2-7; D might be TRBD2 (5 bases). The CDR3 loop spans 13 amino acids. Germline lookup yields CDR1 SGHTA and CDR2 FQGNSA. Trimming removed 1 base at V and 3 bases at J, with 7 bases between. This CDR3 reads CASSLGLLYEQYF. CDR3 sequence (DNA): TGTGCCAGCAGCTTAGGACTACTCTACGAGCAGTACTTC. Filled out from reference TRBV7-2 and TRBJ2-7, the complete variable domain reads GAGVSQSPSNKVTEKGKDVELRCDPISGHTALYWYRQSLGQGLEFLIYFQGNSAPDKSGLPSDRFSAERTGGSVSTLTIQRTQQEDSAVYLCASSLGLLYEQYFGPGTRLTVT.

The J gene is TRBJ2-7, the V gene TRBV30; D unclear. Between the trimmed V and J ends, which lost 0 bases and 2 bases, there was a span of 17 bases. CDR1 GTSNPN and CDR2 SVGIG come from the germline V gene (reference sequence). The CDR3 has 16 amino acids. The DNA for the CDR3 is TGTGCCTGGAGTGTACGTGGTAGGCGGATAGCCTACGAGCAGTACTTC. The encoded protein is CAWSVRGRRIAYEQYF.

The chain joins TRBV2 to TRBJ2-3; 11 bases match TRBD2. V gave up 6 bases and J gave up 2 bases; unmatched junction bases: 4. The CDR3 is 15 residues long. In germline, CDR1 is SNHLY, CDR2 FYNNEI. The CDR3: CASSRLAGPTDTQYF. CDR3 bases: TGTGCCAGCAGCCGACTAGCGGGGCCCACAGATACGCAGTATTTT.

CDR3 nucleotide sequence: TGTGCCAGCAGCTCAGGGGAGTCGAATTCACCCCTCCACTTT. It specifies CASSSGESNSPLHF. The V gene is TRBV27, the J gene TRBJ1-6; possible D gene TRBD1, 6 bases. Between the trimmed V and J ends, which lost 6 bases and 7 bases, there was a span of 13 bases. This CDR3 is 14 amino acids long. Germline loops: CDR1 MNHEY, CDR2 SMNVEV (reference sequence).

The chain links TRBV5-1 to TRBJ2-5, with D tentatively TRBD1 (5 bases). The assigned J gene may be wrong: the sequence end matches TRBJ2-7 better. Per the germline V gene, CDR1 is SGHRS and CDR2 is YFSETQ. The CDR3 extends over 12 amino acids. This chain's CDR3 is CASKDKEYEQYF. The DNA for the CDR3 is TGCGCCAGCAAGGACAAAGAATACGAGCAGTACTTC.

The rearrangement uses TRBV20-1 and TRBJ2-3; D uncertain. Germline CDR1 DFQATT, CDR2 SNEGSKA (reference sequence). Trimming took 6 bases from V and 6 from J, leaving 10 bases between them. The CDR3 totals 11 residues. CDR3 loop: CSAPPRDTQYF. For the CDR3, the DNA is TGCAGTGCCCCCCCTCGGGATACGCAGTATTTT.

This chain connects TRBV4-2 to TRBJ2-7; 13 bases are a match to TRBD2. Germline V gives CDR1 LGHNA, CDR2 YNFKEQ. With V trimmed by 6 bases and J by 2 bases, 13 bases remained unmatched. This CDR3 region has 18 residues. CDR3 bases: TGTGCCAGCAGGCACTCCTGGACTAGCGGGAGTCCAGCCTACGAGCAGTACTTC. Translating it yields CASRHSWTSGSPAYEQYF.

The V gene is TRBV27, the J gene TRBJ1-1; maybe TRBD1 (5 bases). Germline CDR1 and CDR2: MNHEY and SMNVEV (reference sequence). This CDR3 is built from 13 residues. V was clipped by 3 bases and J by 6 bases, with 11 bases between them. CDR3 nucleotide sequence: TGTGCCAGCAGTTTCTCAGGGAGGCCTGAAGCTTTCTTT. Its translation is CASSFSGRPEAFF.

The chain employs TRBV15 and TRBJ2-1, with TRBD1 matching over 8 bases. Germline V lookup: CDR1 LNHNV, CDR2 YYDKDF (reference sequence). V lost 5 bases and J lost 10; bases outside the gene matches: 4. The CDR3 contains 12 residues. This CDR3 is CATSSRTGEQFF. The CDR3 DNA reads TGTGCCACCAGCTCGCGGACAGGGGAGCAGTTCTTC.

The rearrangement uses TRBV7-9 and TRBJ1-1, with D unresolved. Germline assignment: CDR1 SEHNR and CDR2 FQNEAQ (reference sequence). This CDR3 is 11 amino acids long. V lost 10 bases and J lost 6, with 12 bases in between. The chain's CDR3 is CATNGEPEAFF. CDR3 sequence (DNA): TGTGCCACAAACGGGGAGCCTGAAGCTTTCTTT. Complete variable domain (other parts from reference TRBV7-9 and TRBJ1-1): DTGVSQNPRHKITKRGQNVTFRCDPISEHNRLYWYRQTLGQGPEFLTYFQNEAQLEKSRLLSDRFSAERPKGSFSTLEIQRTEQGDSAMYLCATNGEPEAFFGQGTRLTVV.

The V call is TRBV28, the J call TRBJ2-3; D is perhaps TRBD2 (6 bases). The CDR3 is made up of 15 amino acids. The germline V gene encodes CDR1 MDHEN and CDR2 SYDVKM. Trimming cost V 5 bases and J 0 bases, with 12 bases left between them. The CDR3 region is CASSQGLSSTDTQYF. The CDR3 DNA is TGTGCCAGCAGTCAAGGACTATCTAGCACAGATACGCAGTATTTT.

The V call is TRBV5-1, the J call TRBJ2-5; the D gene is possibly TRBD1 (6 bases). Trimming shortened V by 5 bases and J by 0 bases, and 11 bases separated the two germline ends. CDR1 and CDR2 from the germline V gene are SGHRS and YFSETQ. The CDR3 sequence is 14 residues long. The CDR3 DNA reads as TGCGCCAGCAGTTTTGGGACATACCAAGAGACCCAGTACTTC. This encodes CASSFGTYQETQYF.

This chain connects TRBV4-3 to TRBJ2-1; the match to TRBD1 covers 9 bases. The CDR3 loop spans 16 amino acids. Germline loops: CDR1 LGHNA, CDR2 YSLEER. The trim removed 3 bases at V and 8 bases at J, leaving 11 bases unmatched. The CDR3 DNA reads TGCGCCAGCAGCCAGGATCGGGACAGGGTTATAGATGAGCAGTTCTTC. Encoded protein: CASSQDRDRVIDEQFF.